One and the same sample provided the 23 T cell receptor beta chains below, sequenced in a study of T cell repertoires in cytomegalovirus infection. TCRdb re-called the reads through MiXCR, storing one row per CDR3 protein. This table has more than 150,000 distinct CDR3 sequences, roughly a fifth appearing once. The sample comprised PBMCs. All receptors derive from a human donor in good health (CMV status not recorded). Some clones in this sample may be carry-over from other donors' samples.

CDR3 in DNA: TGTGCCAGCAGCTCCCCGATGGGGGCGGGGAGCTCCTACAATGAGCAGTTCTTC. It is translated as CASSSPMGAGSSYNEQFF. The chain carries TRBV7-2 and TRBJ2-1, with D possibly called TRBD1 or TRBD2 (6 bases each). Germline loops: CDR1 SGHTA, CDR2 FQGNSA. The CDR3 contains 18 residues. V was clipped by 4 bases and J by 0 bases, with 19 bases between them.

This rearrangement joins TRBV18 to TRBJ2-1; 9 nucleotides line up with TRBD2. Per the germline V gene, CDR1 is KGHSH and CDR2 is LQKENI. CDR3 length: 18 amino acids. Trimming at V came to 4 bases and at J to 0 bases, leaving 10 bases not matched to a gene. The CDR3 here is CASSLDSGGFGSYNEQFF. Written as DNA, the CDR3 is TGTGCCAGCTCACTGGATAGCGGGGGATTTGGCTCCTACAATGAGCAGTTCTTC. The full variable domain, rest sourced from reference TRBV18 and TRBJ2-1, is NAGVMQNPRHLVRRRGQEARLRCSPMKGHSHVYWYRQLPEEGLKFMVYLQKENIIDESGMPKERFSAEFPKEGPSILRIQQVVRGDSAAYFCASSLDSGGFGSYNEQFFGPGTRLTVL.

The genes are TRBV20-1 and TRBJ2-7; 9 bases are shared with TRBD1. The CDR3 sequence is 21 residues long. Germline loops: CDR1 DFQATT, CDR2 SNEGSKA (reference sequence). The trim removed 1 base at V and 5 bases at J, leaving 27 bases unmatched. In DNA, the CDR3 is TGCAGTGCTAGAGCCGCGATCGGAGGACAGGGGCGACCCGGGCCCCCGGACGAGCAGTACTTC. This translates into CSARAAIGGQGRPGPPDEQYF.

With respect to this clonotype: The junction departs from germline at one end; a sequencing error may be responsible. The chain uses TRBV19 and TRBJ2-1; 9 bases are a match to TRBD2. Germline V gene lookup returns CDR1 LNHDA and CDR2 SQIVND (reference sequence). The CDR3 contains 14 residues. The CDR3 DNA reads TGTGCTAGTAAGGGGCTAGCGGGAAGCAATGAGCAGTTCTTC. The encoded protein is CASKGLAGSNEQFF.

The gene calls are TRBV15 and TRBJ1-4, with D perhaps matching TRBD1 (5 bases). Germline V gene sequence: CDR1 LNHNV, CDR2 YYDKDF (reference sequence). The CDR3 has 16 residues. Trimming pared 0 bases from V and 4 bases from J, leaving 12 bases between. The CDR3: CATSRDGGTSNEKLFF. CDR3 nucleotide sequence: TGTGCCACCAGCAGAGATGGGGGAACGAGTAATGAAAAACTGTTTTTT.

The V and J genes are TRBV3-1 and TRBJ2-7; D unclear. CDR1 is LGHDT and CDR2 is YNNKEL in the germline V gene (reference sequence). The length of the CDR3 is 13 residues. V was trimmed by 4 bases and J by 2 bases, leaving 9 bases between them. The CDR3 protein is CASSLPPTYEQYF. The DNA for the CDR3 is TGTGCCAGCAGCCTGCCACCCACCTACGAGCAGTACTTC.

There are a few counts of this clonotype. The chain combines TRBV19 with TRBJ2-5, with 11 bases lining up with TRBD2. CDR3 length: 15 amino acids. J was trimmed by 4 bases and V by 3 bases; bases with no gene match: 4. The germline gives CDR1 LNHDA, CDR2 SQIVND (reference sequence). Here the CDR3 DNA reads TGTGCCAGTAGTATTGGGACTAGCGGTTCAGAGACCCAGTACTTC. Its translation is CASSIGTSGSETQYF.

This clonotype has a handful of counts. The chain couples TRBV2 to TRBJ2-7, with 12 bases lining up with TRBD2. From germline, CDR1 is SNHLY and CDR2 FYNNEI. The CDR3 contains 15 residues. Trimming at V came to 2 bases and at J to 6 bases, leaving 5 bases not matched to a gene. This chain's CDR3 is CASSEFLAGGGEQYF. Here the CDR3 DNA reads TGTGCCAGCAGTGAATTTCTAGCGGGAGGGGGCGAGCAGTACTTC.

V usage is TRBV20-1 and J usage is TRBJ2-3; 7 nucleotides line up with TRBD2. The CDR3 contains 15 residues. V shed 5 bases and J 4 bases; nucleotides not matched to a gene: 12. Germline CDR1 is DFQATT and CDR2 is SNEGSKA (reference sequence). This chain's CDR3 is CSASPSAGVADTQYF. CDR3 in DNA: TGCAGTGCTTCCCCTTCCGCGGGAGTCGCAGATACGCAGTATTTT.

In its sample, this clonotype was seen a few times. The genes are TRBV12-5 and TRBJ2-7, with 9 bases aligning to TRBD1. Germline V gene lookup returns CDR1 LGHNT and CDR2 FRNRAP. CDR3 length: 17 residues. J gave up 5 bases and V 7 bases, and 18 bases lay outside the gene matches. The CDR3 nucleotides are TGTGCTAGTGCCTCTTCCTTTAGGGACAGGGAGGCCCACGAGCAGTACTTC. Its protein product is CASASSFRDREAHEQYF.

This clonotype turned up a few times. This chain joins TRBV29-1 and TRBJ1-4; 7 bases agree with TRBD1. The CDR3 totals 13 residues. The germline gives CDR1 SQVTM, CDR2 ANQGSEA. The ends lost 6 bases at V and 6 bases at J; junction bases unmatched: 7. Here the CDR3 DNA reads TGCAGCGTAGCGACAGGGTATTATGAAAAACTGTTTTTT. Its translation is CSVATGYYEKLFF.

This clonotype was recorded a few times. V gene TRBV5-1 combines with J gene TRBJ2-2; 11 positions match TRBD1. V was pared by 6 bases and J by 2 bases, with 6 bases of the junction left unmatched. The germline V gene has CDR1 SGHRS and CDR2 YFSETQ. The CDR3 totals 16 residues. The CDR3 sequence: CASKPGTGGNTGELFF. CDR3 in DNA: TGCGCCAGCAAACCAGGGACAGGGGGAAACACCGGGGAGCTGTTTTTT.

This chain uses TRBV9 with TRBJ1-3; D is perhaps TRBD1 (5 bases). Trimming took off 2 bases at V and 0 bases at J, with 9 bases between the two ends. Germline-derived CDR1 and CDR2 are SGDLS and YYNGEE. The length of the CDR3 is 15 residues. CDR3 nucleotide sequence: TGTGCCAGCAGCGTCGCGGGGCCCTCTGGAAACACCATATATTTT. It is translated as CASSVAGPSGNTIYF.

CDR3 amino acids: CASSVVGTGELFF. For the CDR3, the DNA is TGTGCCAGCAGCGTAGTCGGGACCGGGGAGCTGTTTTTT. The J gene is TRBJ2-2, the V gene TRBV9; D unclear. V lost 0 bases, J lost 5 bases, and 5 bases lay in between. This CDR3 spans 13 amino acids. From germline, CDR1 is SGDLS and CDR2 YYNGEE. Together with reference TRBV9 and TRBJ2-2, the CDR3 gives the full variable domain: DSGVTQTPKHLITATGQRVTLRCSPRSGDLSVYWYQQSLDQGLQFLIQYYNGEERAKGNILERFSAQQFPDLHSELNLSSLELGDSALYFCASSVVGTGELFFGEGSRLTVL.

The J gene is TRBJ2-2, the V gene TRBV4-1, with 8 bases matching TRBD1. Losses at the gene ends were 5 bases for V and 4 bases for J; bases not matched to a gene: 6. In germline, CDR1 is MGHRA, CDR2 YSYEKL. The CDR3 consists of 15 residues. This CDR3 is CASSTRQGSTGELFF. DNA for the CDR3: TGCGCCAGCAGCACCCGACAGGGGTCCACCGGGGAGCTGTTTTTT.

This clonotype was seen a handful of times. The rearrangement uses TRBV9 and TRBJ2-1; D remains unclear. The V end lost 3 bases, the J end lost 11 bases, and 21 bases lay between the germline ends. Germline-derived CDR1 and CDR2 are SGDLS and YYNGEE. CDR3 length: 15 residues. The CDR3 DNA follows: TGTGCCAGCAGCGCGTCCGGGCTCCGCATGCGTCAGCAGTTCTTC. The encoded protein is CASSASGLRMRQQFF.

As concerns this clonotype: A much larger clonotype is one base distant, so this may be a read error. The rearrangement links TRBV7-2 to TRBJ1-2; D is undetermined. The germline V gene has CDR1 SGHTA and CDR2 FQGNSA. The CDR3 totals 15 residues. V dropped 4 bases and J dropped 5 bases, with 17 bases sitting between them. CDR3 DNA sequence: TGTGCCAGCAGCTCGTACCTGGGCCAAGGGTATGGCTACACCTTC. This encodes CASSSYLGQGYGYTF.

This clonotype was recorded a few times. The V call is TRBV25-1, the J call TRBJ1-1, with a tentative D call TRBD1 (5 bases). The CDR3 loop spans 17 amino acids. The ends were cut back, 2 bases at V and 6 bases at J, with 22 bases in the middle. Per the germline V gene, CDR1 is MGHDK and CDR2 is SYGVNS. Here the CDR3 reads CASSETPSGALRAEAFF. Here the CDR3 DNA reads TGTGCCAGCAGTGAAACCCCTTCCGGGGCTCTCCGGGCTGAAGCTTTCTTT.

The V gene is TRBV6-1, the J gene TRBJ1-1; no reliable D call. There are 13 residues in the CDR3. The germline CDR1 and CDR2 sequences are MNHNS and SASEGT. V was shortened by 1 base and J by 11 bases, with 14 bases between the two germline ends. The CDR3 spells CASSEVRGGSAFF. CDR3 nucleotide sequence: TGTGCCAGCAGTGAAGTCCGGGGAGGATCGGCTTTCTTT.

The chain employs TRBV6-1 and TRBJ1-1, with 7 bases matching TRBD1. With V trimmed by 4 bases and J by 5 bases, 10 bases remained unmatched. The germline CDR1 and CDR2 sequences are MNHNS and SASEGT. The CDR3 is 15 amino acids. For the CDR3, the DNA is TGTGCCAGCAGTGCCCACGACAGGGTAGGAACTGAAGCTTTCTTT. Translation gives CASSAHDRVGTEAFF.

This clonotype was detected a few times. This sequence joins TRBV7-9 and TRBJ1-2; no clear D gene. V lost 1 base and J 8 bases, leaving 14 bases between the germline ends. The CDR3 has 14 amino acids. The germline CDR1 and CDR2 sequences are SEHNR and FQNEAQ (reference sequence). The CDR3 sequence is CASSLDGGLRGYTF. The CDR3 DNA follows: TGTGCCAGCAGCTTAGACGGCGGACTGCGGGGCTACACCTTC.

This clonotype came up a few times. The chain carries TRBV12-3 or TRBV12-4 and TRBJ1-1; 8 bases line up with TRBD1. The CDR3 spans 14 residues. V shed 5 bases, J shed 3 bases, and the junction held 5 bases outside the gene matches. The CDR3 protein is CASSPTGGYTEAFF. The CDR3 DNA sequence: TGTGCCAGCAGTCCCACAGGGGGATACACTGAAGCTTTCTTT.

This clonotype was counted at least ten times. The chain employs TRBV12-3 or TRBV12-4 and TRBJ1-1; a possible D gene is TRBD1 (5 bases). Trimming took 5 bases from V and 0 from J, leaving 7 bases between them. CDR3 length equals 13 residues. Written as DNA, the CDR3 is TGTGCCAGCAGTCGACAGCTGAACACTGAAGCTTTCTTT. Its protein is CASSRQLNTEAFF.